Here is one T cell receptor (beta chain) with its context. Its antigen is unidentified. Vbeta (60) and Jbeta (13) primers were used in the PCR. TCRdb's table, derived via immunoSEQ multiplex PCR, lists solely in-frame clones and lacks some. Of about 200,000 clones listed, 80% to 90% are singletons. The sample comes from a study of cytomegalovirus exposure and HLA in healthy donors. Germline values: CDR1 MDHEN, CDR2 SYDVKM. This CDR3 has 16 amino acids. With V trimmed by 4 bases and J by 4 bases, 12 bases remained unmatched. Notes on the study in general: The investigators catalogued 160 or so TCR beta chains as cytomegalovirus-associated. Sequencing depth roughly uniform across donors was assumed in presence/absence analyses.

The chain carries TRBV28 and TRBJ1-2; 7 bases map to TRBD1. What was sequenced was PBMCs. The receptor comes from a man aged 25-45 years in good health and CMV-seronegative. CDR3 region: CASSSLPTGLSYGYTF. CDR3 nucleotide sequence: TGTGCCAGCAGTTCGCTCCCGACAGGGTTGAGCTATGGCTACACCTTC.